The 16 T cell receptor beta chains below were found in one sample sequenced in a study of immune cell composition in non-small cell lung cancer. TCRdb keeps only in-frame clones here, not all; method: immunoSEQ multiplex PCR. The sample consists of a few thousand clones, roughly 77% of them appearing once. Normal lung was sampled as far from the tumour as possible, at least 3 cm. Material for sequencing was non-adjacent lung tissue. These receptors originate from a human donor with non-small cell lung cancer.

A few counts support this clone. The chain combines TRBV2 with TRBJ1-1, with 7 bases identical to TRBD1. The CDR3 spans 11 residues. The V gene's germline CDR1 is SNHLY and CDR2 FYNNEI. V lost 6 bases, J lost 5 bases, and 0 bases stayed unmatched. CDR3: CASRQGTEAFF. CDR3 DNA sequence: TGTGCCAGCAGACAGGGGACTGAAGCTTTCTTT.

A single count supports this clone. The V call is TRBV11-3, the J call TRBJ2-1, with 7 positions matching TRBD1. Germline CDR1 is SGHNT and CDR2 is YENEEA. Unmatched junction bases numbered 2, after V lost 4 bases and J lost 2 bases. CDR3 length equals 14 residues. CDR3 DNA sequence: TGTGCCAGCAGCTCGGGACAGACCTACAATGAGCAGTTCTTC. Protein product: CASSSGQTYNEQFF.

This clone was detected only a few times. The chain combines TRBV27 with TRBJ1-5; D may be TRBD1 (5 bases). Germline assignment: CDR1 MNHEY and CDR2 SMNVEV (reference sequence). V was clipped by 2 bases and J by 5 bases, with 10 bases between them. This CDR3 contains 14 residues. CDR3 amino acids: CASSLHPGYQPQHF. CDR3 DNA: TGTGCCAGCAGTTTACATCCAGGGTATCAGCCCCAGCATTTT.

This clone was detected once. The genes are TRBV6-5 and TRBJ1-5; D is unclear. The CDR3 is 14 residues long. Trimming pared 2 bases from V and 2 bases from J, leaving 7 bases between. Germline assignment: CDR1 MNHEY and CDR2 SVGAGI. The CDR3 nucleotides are TGTGCCAGCAGTTACGCCCCAGGCAATCAGCCCCAGCATTTT. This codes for CASSYAPGNQPQHF.

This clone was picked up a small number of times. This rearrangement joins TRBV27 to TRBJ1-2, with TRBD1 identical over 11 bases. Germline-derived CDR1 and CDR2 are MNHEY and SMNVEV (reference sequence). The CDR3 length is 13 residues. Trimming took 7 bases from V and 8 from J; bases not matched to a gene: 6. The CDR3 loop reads CASTGQGAKGYTF. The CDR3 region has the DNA TGTGCCAGCACCGGACAGGGGGCTAAAGGCTACACCTTC.

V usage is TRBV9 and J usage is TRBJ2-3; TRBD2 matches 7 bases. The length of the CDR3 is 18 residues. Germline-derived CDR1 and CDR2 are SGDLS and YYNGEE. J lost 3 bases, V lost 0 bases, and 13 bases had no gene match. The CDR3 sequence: CASSVDPGNPGRTDTQYF. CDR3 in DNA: TGTGCCAGCAGCGTAGATCCGGGGAATCCCGGGAGGACAGATACGCAGTATTTT. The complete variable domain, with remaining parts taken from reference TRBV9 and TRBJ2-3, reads DSGVTQTPKHLITATGQRVTLRCSPRSGDLSVYWYQQSLDQGLQFLIQYYNGEERAKGNILERFSAQQFPDLHSELNLSSLELGDSALYFCASSVDPGNPGRTDTQYFGPGTRLTVL.

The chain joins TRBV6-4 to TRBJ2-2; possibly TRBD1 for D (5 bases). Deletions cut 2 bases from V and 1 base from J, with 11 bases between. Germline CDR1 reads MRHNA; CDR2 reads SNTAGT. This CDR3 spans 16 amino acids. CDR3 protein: CASSDRTLRNTGELFF. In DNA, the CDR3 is TGTGCCAGCAGTGACAGGACACTGAGGAACACCGGGGAGCTGTTTTTT.

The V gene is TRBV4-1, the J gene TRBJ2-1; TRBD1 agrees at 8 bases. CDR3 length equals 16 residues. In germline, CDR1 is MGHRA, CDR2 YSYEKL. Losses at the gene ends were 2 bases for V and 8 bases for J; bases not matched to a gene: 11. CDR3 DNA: TGCGCCAGCAGCCAAATCGGGCGGACAGGGTGGCATGAGCAGTTCTTC. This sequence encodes CASSQIGRTGWHEQFF.

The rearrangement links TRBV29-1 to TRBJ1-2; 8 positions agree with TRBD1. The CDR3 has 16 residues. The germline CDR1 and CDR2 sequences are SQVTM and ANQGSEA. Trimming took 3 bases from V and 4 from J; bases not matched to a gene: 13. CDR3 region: CSVDSSGTGETYGYTF. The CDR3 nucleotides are TGCAGCGTTGATTCTTCTGGGACAGGAGAAACCTATGGCTACACCTTC.

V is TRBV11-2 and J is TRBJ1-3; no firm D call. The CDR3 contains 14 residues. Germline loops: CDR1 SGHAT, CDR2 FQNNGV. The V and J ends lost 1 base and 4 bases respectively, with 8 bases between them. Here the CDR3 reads CASSLGSIGNTIYF. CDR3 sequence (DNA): TGTGCCAGCAGCTTAGGCTCTATAGGAAACACCATATATTTT.

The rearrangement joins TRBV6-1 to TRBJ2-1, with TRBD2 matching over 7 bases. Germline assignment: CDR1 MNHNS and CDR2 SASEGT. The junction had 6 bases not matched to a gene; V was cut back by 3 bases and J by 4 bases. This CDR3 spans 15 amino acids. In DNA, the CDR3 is TGTGCCAGCAGTGACACGGGGGGTGCATACAATGAGCAGTTCTTC. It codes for CASSDTGGAYNEQFF.

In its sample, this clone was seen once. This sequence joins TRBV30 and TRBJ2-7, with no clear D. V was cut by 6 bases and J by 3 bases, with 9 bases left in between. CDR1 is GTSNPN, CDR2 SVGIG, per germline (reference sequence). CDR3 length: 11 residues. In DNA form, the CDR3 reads TGTGCCTGTCAAAGAGGCTACGAGCAGTACTTC. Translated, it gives CACQRGYEQYF.

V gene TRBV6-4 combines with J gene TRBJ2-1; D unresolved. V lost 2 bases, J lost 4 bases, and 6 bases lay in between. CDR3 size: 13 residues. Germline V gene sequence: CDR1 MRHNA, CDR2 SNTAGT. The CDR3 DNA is TGTGCCAGCAGTGACACAGAGTACAATGAGCAGTTCTTC. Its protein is CASSDTEYNEQFF.

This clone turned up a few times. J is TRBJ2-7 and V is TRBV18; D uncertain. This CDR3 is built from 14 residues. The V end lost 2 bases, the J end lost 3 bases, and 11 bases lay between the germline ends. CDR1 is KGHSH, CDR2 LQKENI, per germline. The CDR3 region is CASSPVDGDYEQYV. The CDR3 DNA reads TGTGCCAGCTCACCAGTGGACGGAGACTACGAGCAGTACGTC.

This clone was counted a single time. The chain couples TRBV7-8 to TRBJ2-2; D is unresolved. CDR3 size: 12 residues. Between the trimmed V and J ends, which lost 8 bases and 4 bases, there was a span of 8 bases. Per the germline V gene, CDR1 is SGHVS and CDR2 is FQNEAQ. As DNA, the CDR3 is TGTGCCAGCCGACCGGGCACCGGGGAGCTGTTTTTT. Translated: CASRPGTGELFF.

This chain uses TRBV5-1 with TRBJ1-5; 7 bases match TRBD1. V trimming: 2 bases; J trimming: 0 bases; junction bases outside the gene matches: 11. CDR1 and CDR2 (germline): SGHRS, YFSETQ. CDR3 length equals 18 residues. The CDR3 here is CASSFDRVVVHSNQPQHF. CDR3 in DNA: TGCGCCAGCAGCTTCGACAGGGTGGTAGTTCATAGCAATCAGCCCCAGCATTTT.